This TCR beta chain was documented in a study of cytomegalovirus exposure and HLA in healthy donors. This clone showed up just a few times. The PCR contained 60 Vbeta and 13 Jbeta primers. The table came from immunoSEQ multiplex PCR; TCRdb's copy has only in-frame clones and leaves some out. This sample carries around 160,000 clones, 75% to 80% of them seen once, and the ten largest clones take roughly 3.1%. The source is a man aged 40-49 years in good health and CMV-seropositive. Input material: PBMCs.

In nucleotides, the CDR3 is TGTGCCAGCAGCTTAGAAGGGGGCACTGAAGCTTTCTTT. This translates into CASSLEGGTEAFF. The rearrangement uses TRBV13 and TRBJ1-1, with D perhaps matching TRBD1 (6 bases). V dropped 1 base and J dropped 4 bases, with 7 bases sitting between them. CDR1 is PRHDT and CDR2 is FYEKMQ in the germline V gene (reference sequence). The CDR3 consists of 13 residues.